Listed below are T cell receptor beta chains from one sample, sequenced in a study of cytomegalovirus exposure and HLA in healthy donors. Only in-frame clones appear in the TCRdb table, and some are missing; sequencing was by immunoSEQ multiplex PCR. The data contain 57,000 or so clones, less than 85% of them seen just once; the ten biggest clones take up roughly a fifth. Sample: PBMCs. The receptors here all came from a woman aged 55 to 70 in good health and CMV-seropositive. Both conserved end residues are part of each CDR3. The D gene is left open where the match is weak. A row's size may be missing; if present it is once, few, many or a size class.

D gene: -
clone size: -
J gene: TRBJ1-4
V gene: TRBV30
CDR3 protein: CAWSVGHHNEKLFF
CDR3 DNA: TGTGCCTGGAGTGTGGGACACCATAATGAAAAACTGTTTTTT

D gene: -
clone size: few
J gene: TRBJ2-7
V gene: TRBV5-5
CDR3 protein: CASSLVWGRDEQYF
CDR3 DNA: TGTGCCAGCAGCTTGGTGTGGGGGCGGGACGAGCAGTACTTC

D gene: -
clone size: -
J gene: TRBJ1-4
V gene: TRBV7-2
CDR3 protein: CASSLSQGDEKLFF
CDR3 DNA: TGTGCCAGCAGCTTAAGTCAGGGTGATGAAAAACTGTTTTTT

D gene: TRBD1
clone size: few
J gene: TRBJ1-4
V gene: TRBV18
CDR3 protein: CASSPRGANEKLFF
CDR3 DNA: TGTGCCAGCTCACCCAGGGGGGCCAATGAAAAACTGTTTTTT

D gene: TRBD2
clone size: once
J gene: TRBJ2-7
V gene: TRBV27
CDR3 protein: CASSLSERGPYEQYF
CDR3 DNA: TGTGCCAGCAGTTTATCGGAGCGGGGGCCCTACGAGCAGTACTTC

D gene: -
clone size: -
J gene: TRBJ2-2
V gene: TRBV13
CDR3 protein: CASSLVAGNTGELFF
CDR3 DNA: TGTGCCAGCAGCTTAGTGGCGGGGAACACCGGGGAGCTGTTTTTT

D gene: TRBD2
clone size: -
J gene: TRBJ2-2
V gene: TRBV29-1
CDR3 protein: CSVAAAGAGELFF
CDR3 DNA: TGCAGCGTTGCAGCGGCGGGGGCCGGGGAGCTGTTTTTT

D gene: -
clone size: -
J gene: TRBJ2-5
V gene: TRBV7-9
CDR3 protein: CASSLVSGDIKETQYF
CDR3 DNA: TGTGCCAGCAGCTTAGTTAGCGGCGATATCAAAGAGACCCAGTACTTC

D gene: -
clone size: -
J gene: TRBJ2-1
V gene: TRBV15
CDR3 protein: CSCSSNRVNEQFF
CDR3 DNA: TGTTCCTGTAGTTCGAACAGGGTTAATGAGCAGTTCTTC

D gene: TRBD1
clone size: few
J gene: TRBJ1-1
V gene: TRBV11-2
CDR3 protein: CASSGDRNTEAFF
CDR3 DNA: TGTGCCAGCAGTGGGGACAGGAACACTGAAGCTTTCTTT

D gene: -
clone size: -
J gene: TRBJ2-2
V gene: TRBV19
CDR3 protein: CASSIGVLTGELFF
CDR3 DNA: TGTGCCAGTAGTATAGGTGTCCTCACCGGGGAGCTGTTTTTT

D gene: TRBD1
clone size: few
J gene: TRBJ1-1
V gene: TRBV5-4
CDR3 protein: CASSLGGTGEAFF
CDR3 DNA: TGTGCCAGCAGCTTGGGTGGGACAGGGGAAGCTTTCTTT

D gene: -
clone size: -
J gene: TRBJ2-7
V gene: TRBV19
CDR3 protein: CASSTRVGEQYF
CDR3 DNA: TGTGCCAGTAGTACCAGGGTCGGCGAGCAGTACTTC

D gene: -
clone size: -
J gene: TRBJ2-7
V gene: TRBV6-1
CDR3 protein: CASSEEAGQTYEQYF
CDR3 DNA: TGTGCCAGCAGTGAAGAGGCAGGACAAACCTACGAGCAGTACTTC

D gene: -
clone size: few
J gene: TRBJ2-5
V gene: TRBV7-9
CDR3 protein: CASIVGHSEETQYF
CDR3 DNA: TGTGCCAGCATAGTAGGACACTCCGAAGAGACCCAGTACTTC

D gene: -
clone size: -
J gene: TRBJ1-5
V gene: TRBV27
CDR3 protein: CASSLGGGGQPQHF
CDR3 DNA: TGTGCCAGCAGTTTAGGGGGAGGGGGTCAGCCCCAGCATTTT

D gene: TRBD1
clone size: many
J gene: TRBJ2-7
V gene: TRBV7-9
CDR3 protein: CASSLATGDEQYF
CDR3 DNA: TGTGCCAGCAGCTTAGCGACAGGGGACGAGCAGTACTTC

D gene: -
clone size: -
J gene: TRBJ1-1
V gene: TRBV6-5
CDR3 protein: CASSYSRVGGDTEAFF
CDR3 DNA: TGTGCCAGCAGTTACTCCAGGGTAGGGGGGGACACTGAAGCTTTCTTT

D gene: -
clone size: -
J gene: TRBJ1-1
V gene: TRBV20-1
CDR3 protein: CSALPYTEAFF
CDR3 DNA: TGCAGTGCCCTACCCTACACTGAAGCTTTCTTT

D gene: TRBD1
clone size: few
J gene: TRBJ2-3
V gene: TRBV5-6
CDR3 protein: CASSSGTGNRLTDTQYF
CDR3 DNA: TGTGCCAGCAGCTCCGGGACAGGGAACAGGCTCACAGATACGCAGTATTTT

D gene: -
clone size: -
J gene: TRBJ2-7
V gene: TRBV7-9
CDR3 protein: CASSPTGNEQYF
CDR3 DNA: TGTGCCAGCAGCCCTACAGGGAACGAGCAGTACTTC

D gene: -
clone size: -
J gene: TRBJ1-2
V gene: TRBV10-1
CDR3 protein: CASSQDSTYGYTF
CDR3 DNA: TGCGCCAGCAGCCAGGACAGTACCTATGGCTACACCTTC

D gene: -
clone size: -
J gene: TRBJ2-6
V gene: TRBV23-1
CDR3 protein: CASSQSAGAGANVLTF
CDR3 DNA: TGCGCCAGCAGTCAATCGGCGGGGGCAGGGGCCAACGTCCTGACTTTC

D gene: -
clone size: few
J gene: TRBJ1-3
V gene: TRBV9
CDR3 protein: CASSVMEGPGNTIYF
CDR3 DNA: TGTGCCAGCAGCGTAATGGAGGGCCCTGGAAACACCATATATTTT

D gene: TRBD2
clone size: few
J gene: TRBJ2-2
V gene: TRBV18
CDR3 protein: CASSPSTGGNTGELFF
CDR3 DNA: TGTGCCAGCTCACCATCAACGGGGGGGAACACCGGGGAGCTGTTTTTT

D gene: TRBD1
clone size: -
J gene: TRBJ1-5
V gene: TRBV6-6
CDR3 protein: CASSSTGTVSNQPQHF
CDR3 DNA: TGTGCCAGCAGTTCTACCGGGACAGTAAGCAATCAGCCCCAGCATTTT

D gene: TRBD2
clone size: few
J gene: TRBJ2-3
V gene: TRBV11-3
CDR3 protein: CASSSLAGGTDTQYF
CDR3 DNA: TGTGCCAGCAGCTCACTAGCGGGGGGCACAGATACGCAGTATTTT

D gene: TRBD1
clone size: -
J gene: TRBJ1-1
V gene: TRBV29-1
CDR3 protein: CSVNEWTGRETEAFF
CDR3 DNA: TGCAGCGTTAACGAGTGGACAGGGAGGGAAACTGAAGCTTTCTTT

D gene: TRBD2
clone size: few
J gene: TRBJ2-1
V gene: TRBV7-3
CDR3 protein: CASSSGGAEQFF
CDR3 DNA: TGTGCCAGCAGCTCCGGGGGGGCGGAGCAGTTCTTC

D gene: -
clone size: -
J gene: TRBJ1-2
V gene: TRBV29-1
CDR3 protein: CSVGERTGYGYTF
CDR3 DNA: TGCAGCGTTGGGGAGCGGACGGGCTATGGCTACACCTTC

D gene: -
clone size: -
J gene: TRBJ2-7
V gene: TRBV18
CDR3 protein: CASSQRTGERWEQYF
CDR3 DNA: TGTGCCAGCTCACAGCGTACGGGGGAAAGGTGGGAGCAGTACTTC

D gene: TRBD1
clone size: once
J gene: TRBJ1-5
V gene: TRBV5-5
CDR3 protein: CASSLAVAGGEYQPQHF
CDR3 DNA: TGTGCCAGCAGCTTGGCGGTGGCAGGGGGCGAGTATCAGCCCCAGCATTTT

D gene: -
clone size: -
J gene: TRBJ2-5
V gene: TRBV11-3
CDR3 protein: CASSALGETQYF
CDR3 DNA: TGTGCCAGCAGCGCACTAGGGGAGACCCAGTACTTC

D gene: TRBD1
clone size: -
J gene: TRBJ1-5
V gene: TRBV18
CDR3 protein: CASSHTGGENQPQHF
CDR3 DNA: TGTGCCAGCTCGCACACAGGGGGAGAAAATCAGCCCCAGCATTTT

D gene: TRBD1
clone size: few
J gene: TRBJ1-4
V gene: TRBV5-1
CDR3 protein: CASSSGTEGEKLFF
CDR3 DNA: TGCGCCAGCTCTTCCGGGACAGAGGGTGAAAAACTGTTTTTT

D gene: -
clone size: -
J gene: TRBJ1-1
V gene: TRBV4-3
CDR3 protein: CASSQDRGAGTEAFF
CDR3 DNA: TGCGCCAGCAGCCAAGATCGCGGTGCGGGCACTGAAGCTTTCTTT

D gene: -
clone size: -
J gene: TRBJ1-2
V gene: TRBV29-1
CDR3 protein: CSVGSSGRANGYTF
CDR3 DNA: TGCAGCGTCGGGAGTTCGGGGCGAGCAAATGGCTACACCTTC

D gene: -
clone size: -
J gene: TRBJ2-6
V gene: TRBV5-5
CDR3 protein: CASSLRQVYSGANVLTF
CDR3 DNA: TGTGCCAGCAGCTTAAGACAGGTTTACTCTGGGGCCAACGTCCTGACTTTC